This T cell receptor beta chain was observed in a study of T cell repertoires in aging, cancer and after chemotherapy. Study-wide results and limits: In cancer patients, declining TCR diversity with age involved lost richness and lost evenness. Age-matched healthy donors had significantly more diverse, less clonal blood TCR repertoires than untreated cancer patients. Across the chemotherapy interval, each cancer cohort showed higher median generation probability, suggesting thymic rebound. No conclusions about immunological memory after chemotherapy can be drawn from the repertoire data.

This clonotype is labeled medium-sized. Its target is unknown. The CDR3 has 13 amino acids. Germline CDR1 GTSNPN, CDR2 SVGIG (reference sequence). Trimming cost V 5 bases and J 0 bases, with 8 bases left between them. Amplification of TCR beta used genomic DNA extracted from peripheral blood. Rearranged V-D-J TRB sequences were amplified with a mixed TRB-A/B primer pool. TCRdb recomputed calls from the multiplex PCR reads with MiXCR, one row per CDR3 protein. The repertoire holds about 2,300 distinct CDR3 sequences, around 25% seen once, with approximately 6.5% in the top ten. This clonotype was obtained from a human donor with a solid tumor. Material for sequencing was blood. This chain connects TRBV30 to TRBJ1-3; D unclear. DNA for the CDR3: TGTGCCTGGGGAAGAGGCTCTGGAAACACCATATATTTT. Its translation is CAWGRGSGNTIYF.